Following are 27 T cell receptor beta chains from one sample sequenced in a study of blood T cell repertoires in COVID-19. Some clones are missing from TCRdb's copy, which holds only in-frame ones; the method was immunoSEQ multiplex PCR. The data contain 250,000 to 300,000 clones, approximately 89% of them singletons. Sequencing input: peripheral blood. Every receptor here comes from a woman in her 30s with COVID-19, enrolled during active disease.

The V gene is TRBV3-1 (or the pseudogene TRBV3-2), the J gene TRBJ1-2; 8 bases align to TRBD1. CDR3 size: 16 residues. Trimming at V came to 0 bases and at J to 5 bases, leaving 8 bases not matched to a gene. Germline V gene data show CDR1 as LGHDT and CDR2 as YNNKEL (reference sequence). The CDR3 loop is CASSQDPSGGGYGYTF. The CDR3 nucleotides read TGTGCCAGCAGCCAAGATCCCTCAGGGGGCGGATATGGCTACACCTTC.

The rearrangement links TRBV2 to TRBJ2-3, with 9 bases lining up with TRBD2. Germline CDR1 and CDR2: SNHLY and FYNNEI. V shed 6 bases and J 4 bases; nucleotides not matched to a gene: 5. The CDR3 spans 14 residues. The CDR3 loop is CASRSSGNSDTQYF. The CDR3, as DNA: TGTGCCAGCAGATCTAGCGGGAACTCAGATACGCAGTATTTT.

V and J are TRBV27 and TRBJ2-1, with TRBD2 matching over 8 bases. CDR1 is MNHEY, CDR2 SMNVEV, per germline (reference sequence). Losses at the gene ends were 4 bases for V and 0 bases for J; bases not matched to a gene: 14. This CDR3 has 19 amino acids. Here the CDR3 DNA reads TGTGCCAGCAGTTCATCGGGAGGGGGTAGCCGGAGCTCCTACAATGAGCAGTTCTTC. The encoded protein is CASSSSGGGSRSSYNEQFF.

V gene TRBV11-2 combines with J gene TRBJ1-2; 7 bases fit TRBD1. This CDR3 region has 14 residues. Per the germline V gene, CDR1 is SGHAT and CDR2 is FQNNGV. The V gene end was trimmed by 6 bases and the J gene end by 2 bases; junction bases not matched to a gene: 6. The CDR3 loop is CASSLDRFNYGYTF. The DNA of the CDR3 is TGTGCCAGCAGTTTGGACAGGTTCAACTATGGCTACACCTTC.

This chain joins TRBV7-9 and TRBJ2-3; possibly TRBD2 for D (6 bases). CDR3 size: 16 residues. Trimming shortened V by 3 bases and J by 0 bases, and 13 bases separated the two germline ends. In germline, CDR1 is SEHNR, CDR2 FQNEAQ (reference sequence). CDR3 bases: TGTGCCAGCAGCTTCCGGGACTTACCTAGCACAGATACGCAGTATTTT. Translated, it gives CASSFRDLPSTDTQYF. The entire variable domain, with the rest obtained from reference TRBV7-9 and TRBJ2-3, is as follows: DTGVSQNPRHKITKRGQNVTFRCDPISEHNRLYWYRQTLGQGPEFLTYFQNEAQLEKSRLLSDRFSAERPKGSFSTLEIQRTEQGDSAMYLCASSFRDLPSTDTQYFGPGTRLTVL.

This clone has a single count. The rearrangement uses TRBV15 and TRBJ1-5; no clear D. V lost 9 bases and J 4 bases, leaving 13 bases between the germline ends. CDR1 is LNHNV and CDR2 is YYDKDF in the germline V gene (reference sequence). This CDR3 comprises 13 residues. The CDR3 DNA is TGTGCCACACCACGGTCCGGGAATCAGCCCCAGCATTTT. Its translation: CATPRSGNQPQHF.

V gene TRBV5-5 combines with J gene TRBJ2-7, with 12 positions matching TRBD2. CDR1 is SGHKS and CDR2 is YYEKEE in the germline V gene (reference sequence). CDR3 length: 16 amino acids. After removal of 2 bases from V and 0 bases from J, the junction contained 3 bases not matched to a gene. The CDR3 bases are TGTGCCAGCAGCTTCGGACTAGCGGGACCCTCCTACGAGCAGTACTTC. Encoded protein: CASSFGLAGPSYEQYF. Combining the CDR3 with reference TRBV5-5 and TRBJ2-7 gives the whole variable domain DAGVTQSPTHLIKTRGQQVTLRCSPISGHKSVSWYQQVLGQGPQFIFQYYEKEERGRGNFPDRFSARQFPNYSSELNVNALLLGDSALYLCASSFGLAGPSYEQYFGPGTRLTVT.

This sequence joins TRBV5-6 and TRBJ2-7, with D possibly being TRBD1 (5 bases). V dropped 0 bases and J dropped 5 bases, with 9 bases sitting between them. Germline loops: CDR1 SGHDT, CDR2 YYEEEE. This CDR3 region has 13 residues. Here the CDR3 DNA reads TGTGCCAGCAGCTTGGTTCAGGGCCACGAGCAGTACTTC. This codes for CASSLVQGHEQYF. Full variable domain (remainder filled in from reference TRBV5-6 and TRBJ2-7): DAGVTQSPTHLIKTRGQQVTLRCSPKSGHDTVSWYQQALGQGPQFIFQYYEEEERQRGNFPDRFSGHQFPNYSSELNVNALLLGDSALYLCASSLVQGHEQYFGPGTRLTVT.

The rearrangement links TRBV6-1 to TRBJ1-2; D may be TRBD1 (5 bases). Looked up from germline, CDR1 is MNHNS and CDR2 is SASEGT. CDR3 length: 17 amino acids. V was trimmed by 2 bases and J by 1 base, leaving 17 bases between them. CDR3 protein: CASSEMGRAGSNYGYTF. In DNA form, the CDR3 reads TGTGCCAGCAGTGAAATGGGCAGGGCAGGAAGTAACTATGGCTACACCTTC.

V gene TRBV3-1 (or the pseudogene TRBV3-2) combines with J gene TRBJ2-7, with 9 bases fitting TRBD1. The CDR3 length is 16 residues. V shed 2 bases, J shed 2 bases, and the junction held 7 bases outside the gene matches. Per germline, CDR1 LGHDT and CDR2 YNNKEL (reference sequence). CDR3 protein: CASSQLQGALAYEQYF. The CDR3 DNA is TGTGCCAGCAGCCAACTACAGGGGGCTCTAGCCTACGAGCAGTACTTC.

The CDR3 DNA is TGTGCCAGCAGCTCCTCGGGATACGAGCAGTACTTC. Amino acid sequence: CASSSSGYEQYF. V and J are TRBV11-2 and TRBJ2-7; D perhaps matches TRBD2 (5 bases). Germline V gene lookup returns CDR1 SGHAT and CDR2 FQNNGV. The CDR3 contains 12 residues. Trimming cost V 4 bases and J 4 bases, with 8 bases left between them. Based on the CDR3 plus reference TRBV11-2 and TRBJ2-7, the full variable domain is EAGVAQSPRYKIIEKRQSVAFWCNPISGHATLYWYQQILGQGPKLLIQFQNNGVVDDSQLPKDRFSAERLKGVDSTLKIQPAKLEDSAVYLCASSSSGYEQYFGPGTRLTVT.

The DNA of the CDR3 is TGTGCCATCAAGGGGGTTGGGAGCACTGAAGCTTTCTTT. It yields the protein CAIKGVGSTEAFF. This sequence joins TRBV10-3 and TRBJ1-1; TRBD1 might be the D (6 bases). The germline V gene encodes CDR1 ENHRY and CDR2 SYGVKD. V shed 7 bases and J shed 4 bases, with 13 bases lying between them. The CDR3 runs 13 residues.

The CDR3 loop is CASSAPGTGTIGGYTF. The CDR3 DNA reads TGTGCCAGCAGTGCCCCTGGTACCGGGACAATCGGCGGCTACACCTTC. The chain has TRBV25-1 and TRBJ1-2; D is possibly TRBD1 (6 bases). Germline values: CDR1 MGHDK, CDR2 SYGVNS. This CDR3 comprises 16 residues. Trimming removed 4 bases at V and 8 bases at J, with 23 bases between.

The chain carries TRBV7-2 and TRBJ2-3; possibly TRBD2 for D (6 bases). Per the germline V gene, CDR1 is SGHTA and CDR2 is FQGNSA. This CDR3 is 17 amino acids long. The germline V and J ends were trimmed by 0 bases and 3 bases, with 16 bases remaining between them. DNA for the CDR3: TGTGCCAGCAGCTTAGCGCCGGGGAGGCCCCCTACAGATACGCAGTATTTT. It translates to CASSLAPGRPPTDTQYF.

CDR3 nucleotide sequence: TGTGCCAGCAGTTTACATCTTTCCGGGGGGCCGGGCACTGAAGCTTTCTTT. This codes for CASSLHLSGGPGTEAFF. The chain links TRBV28 to TRBJ1-1, with D possibly being TRBD1 (6 bases). The V gene lost 2 bases and the J gene lost 4 bases, with 20 bases spanning the gap. CDR1 is MDHEN, CDR2 SYDVKM, per germline. The length of the CDR3 is 17 residues.

V and J are TRBV28 and TRBJ2-3, with 9 bases aligning to TRBD2. Germline V gene lookup returns CDR1 MDHEN and CDR2 SYDVKM. The CDR3 extends over 16 amino acids. V was pared by 5 bases and J by 0 bases, with 6 bases of the junction left unmatched. CDR3 bases: TGTGCCAGCAGTCCATCACTAGCGGGTAGCACAGATACGCAGTATTTT. Translating it yields CASSPSLAGSTDTQYF.

This clone was seen more than once but under ten times. This chain links TRBV29-1 with TRBJ2-3, with 8 bases that match TRBD1. From germline, CDR1 is SQVTM and CDR2 ANQGSEA. Trimming cost V 7 bases and J 1 base; bases outside gene matches: 4. The CDR3 covers 13 residues. CDR3 in DNA: TGCAGCGCCCCGACAGGGGGCACAGATACGCAGTATTTT. Translated: CSAPTGGTDTQYF.

This clone was counted once. This chain links TRBV7-2 with TRBJ2-1, with D possibly matching TRBD2 (6 bases). The CDR3 is 15 residues long. The V gene's germline CDR1 is SGHTA and CDR2 FQGNSA. Trimming left V 3 bases short and J 7 bases short, with 16 bases between. The CDR3 spells CASSFGGSQPNEQFF. The CDR3 bases are TGTGCCAGCAGCTTTGGGGGGAGTCAACCGAATGAGCAGTTCTTC.

The gene calls are TRBV4-1 and TRBJ2-5, with 7 nucleotides matching TRBD2. Per germline, CDR1 MGHRA and CDR2 YSYEKL. The CDR3 contains 15 residues. Trimming took 4 bases from V and 2 from J; bases not matched to a gene: 7. The CDR3: CASSREGREQETQYF. CDR3 DNA: TGCGCCAGCAGCCGGGAGGGCAGGGAACAAGAGACCCAGTACTTC.

There are a few counts of this clone. This CDR3 is also generated by other DNA sequences in the sample. The V gene is TRBV5-1, the J gene TRBJ1-5, with a tentative D call TRBD1 (5 bases). There are 14 residues in the CDR3. V dropped 0 bases and J dropped 1 base, with 5 bases sitting between them. The germline CDR1 and CDR2 sequences are SGHRS and YFSETQ. The CDR3 reads CASSLEGSNQPQHF. CDR3 nucleotides: TGCGCCAGCAGCTTGGAGGGGAGCAATCAGCCCCAGCATTTT.

This chain links TRBV24-1 with TRBJ2-1; 7 bases match TRBD1. CDR1 and CDR2 from the germline V gene are KGHDR and SFDVKD. Unmatched junction bases numbered 3, after V lost 4 bases and J lost 10 bases. CDR3 length: 12 amino acids. The CDR3 spells CATSDHRGEQFF. CDR3 DNA sequence: TGTGCCACCAGTGACCACAGGGGCGAGCAGTTCTTC.

The rearrangement uses TRBV18 and TRBJ1-2, with TRBD1 matching over 7 bases. Unmatched junction bases numbered 11, after V lost 5 bases and J lost 8 bases. Germline loops: CDR1 KGHSH, CDR2 LQKENI. The CDR3 consists of 14 residues. The CDR3 DNA reads as TGTGCCAGCTCAACCGGGACAGAGGCCTGGGGCTACACCTTC. This encodes CASSTGTEAWGYTF. The variable domain in full, completed from reference TRBV18 and TRBJ1-2, reads NAGVMQNPRHLVRRRGQEARLRCSPMKGHSHVYWYRQLPEEGLKFMVYLQKENIIDESGMPKERFSAEFPKEGPSILRIQQVVRGDSAAYFCASSTGTEAWGYTFGSGTRLTVV.

This sequence joins TRBV30 and TRBJ2-7; 7 nucleotides match TRBD2. The CDR3 totals 15 residues. Trimming at V came to 3 bases and at J to 7 bases, leaving 15 bases not matched to a gene. CDR1 and CDR2 (germline): GTSNPN, SVGIG (reference sequence). The CDR3 coding sequence is TGTGCCTGGAGATCGATAGCGGGCCCTGGGGGAGAGCAGTACTTC. This translates into CAWRSIAGPGGEQYF.

The V gene is TRBV27, the J gene TRBJ1-5; possible D gene TRBD1, 5 bases. CDR1 and CDR2 from the germline V gene are MNHEY and SMNVEV (reference sequence). V lost 8 bases and J lost 0, with 23 bases in between. This CDR3 has 18 amino acids. The CDR3 loop reads CASPPVSRQNYSNQPQHF. Here the CDR3 DNA reads TGTGCCAGCCCCCCCGTATCAAGACAGAACTATAGCAATCAGCCCCAGCATTTT.

J is TRBJ1-2 and V is TRBV4-1, with no clear D. V shed 1 base and J shed 8 bases, with 11 bases lying between them. The CDR3 sequence is 13 residues long. Looked up from germline, CDR1 is MGHRA and CDR2 is YSYEKL. The CDR3 DNA reads TGCGCCAGCAGCCAAGCGTCGTCCCTCGGCTACACCTTC. Amino acid sequence: CASSQASSLGYTF.

This chain links TRBV28 with TRBJ2-7; tentatively, D is TRBD2 (5 bases). The length of the CDR3 is 13 residues. The germline CDR1 and CDR2 sequences are MDHEN and SYDVKM. The V gene lost 10 bases and the J gene lost 0 bases, with 13 bases spanning the gap. CDR3 sequence reads: CATRGGGSYEQYF. In nucleotides, the CDR3 is TGTGCCACACGAGGCGGAGGCTCCTACGAGCAGTACTTC.

The chain recombines TRBV6-4 with TRBJ1-5; possibly TRBD1 for D (5 bases). Looked up from germline, CDR1 is MRHNA and CDR2 is SNTAGT. V lost 5 bases and J lost 7, with 9 bases in between. This CDR3 spans 12 amino acids. The CDR3 protein is CASSRQSQPQHF. The CDR3 DNA reads TGTGCCAGCAGTCGACAGTCACAGCCCCAGCATTTT.